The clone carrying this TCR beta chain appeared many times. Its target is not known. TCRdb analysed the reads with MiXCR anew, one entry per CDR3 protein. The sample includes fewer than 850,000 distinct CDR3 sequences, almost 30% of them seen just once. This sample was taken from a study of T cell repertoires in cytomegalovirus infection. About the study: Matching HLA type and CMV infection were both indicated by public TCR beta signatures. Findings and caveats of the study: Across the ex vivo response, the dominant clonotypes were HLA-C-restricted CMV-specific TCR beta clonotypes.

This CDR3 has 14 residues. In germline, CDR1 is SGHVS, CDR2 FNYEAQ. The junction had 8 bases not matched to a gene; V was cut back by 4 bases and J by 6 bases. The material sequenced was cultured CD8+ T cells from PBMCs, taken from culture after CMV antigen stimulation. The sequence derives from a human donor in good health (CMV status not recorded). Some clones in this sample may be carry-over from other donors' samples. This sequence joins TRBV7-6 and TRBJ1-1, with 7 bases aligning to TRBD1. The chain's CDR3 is CASSSGTVLAEAFF. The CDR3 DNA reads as TGTGCCAGCAGCTCCGGGACAGTTCTCGCTGAAGCTTTCTTT.